This TCR beta chain was captured in a study of blood T cell repertoires in COVID-19. TCRdb's table, derived via immunoSEQ multiplex PCR, lists solely in-frame clones and lacks some. Of around 25,000 clones in the sample, 90% were seen once. There are 16 residues in the CDR3. CDR1 and CDR2 from the germline V gene are MNHEY and SVGAGI. V trimming: 4 bases; J trimming: 4 bases; junction bases outside the gene matches: 8. This clonotype was sampled from a human donor in a cohort sampled during active COVID-19. Sequenced material: peripheral blood. The V call is TRBV6-5, the J call TRBJ1-1; 11 nucleotides match TRBD1. In DNA, the CDR3 is TGTGCCAGCAGTTTGATGGGACAGGGGGTTGGCACTGAAGCTTTCTTT. Translated: CASSLMGQGVGTEAFF.